The 27 T cell receptor beta chains presented below share a single source sample, sequenced in a study of regulatory T cells in long-lasting Graves disease. As for time point: newly diagnosed GD, antithyroid drugs for less than 3 months. PBMC-derived RNA was used for the TCR library. Assembly of TCR beta libraries relied on iRepertoire HTBI primers together with Arm-PCR of CDR3 regions. TCRdb re-analysed the multiplex PCR reads in MiXCR, keeping a single row per CDR3 protein. The repertoire holds over 500,000 distinct CDR3 sequences, roughly 16% seen once, with about 12% in the top ten. This sample also belongs to another study, concerning T cells in Graves' hyperthyroidism and ophthalmopathy.

The source was peripheral blood mononuclear cells (PBMCs), collected at new diagnosis, from a patient treated with antithyroid drugs. The receptors shown here come from a man aged 18 to 35 with Graves disease.

CDR3 residues: CASRMVLAGASYNEQFF. CDR3 sequence (DNA): TGCGCCAGCAGGATGGTGCTAGCGGGAGCTTCCTACAATGAGCAGTTCTTC. The rearrangement joins TRBV5-1 to TRBJ2-1, with TRBD2 matching over 10 bases. The trim removed 5 bases at V and 1 base at J, leaving 9 bases unmatched. The CDR3 has 17 residues. Germline V CDR1 and CDR2: SGHRS, YFSETQ.

The V gene is TRBV20-1, the J gene TRBJ2-1, with D perhaps TRBD2 (6 bases). This CDR3 is 14 amino acids long. Germline lookup yields CDR1 DFQATT and CDR2 SNEGSKA (reference sequence). V was cut by 2 bases and J by 6 bases, with 14 bases left in between. The CDR3 loop is CSARSGPFTNEQFF. The CDR3 region has the DNA TGCAGTGCTAGAAGCGGGCCCTTCACCAATGAGCAGTTCTTC.

This clonotype was counted ten times or more. The rearrangement joins TRBV5-1 to TRBJ2-1; 14 bases are a match to TRBD2. Germline lookup yields CDR1 SGHRS and CDR2 YFSETQ. The CDR3 is 16 residues long. With 0 bases clipped from V and 9 bases from J, the junction kept 5 bases outside the gene matches. The chain's CDR3 is CASSLGTSGRLSEQFF. The CDR3 nucleotides read TGCGCCAGCAGCTTGGGGACTAGCGGGAGGTTAAGTGAGCAGTTCTTC. Based on the CDR3 plus reference TRBV5-1 and TRBJ2-1, the full variable domain is KAGVTQTPRYLIKTRGQQVTLSCSPISGHRSVSWYQQTPGQGLQFLFEYFSETQRNKGNFPGRFSGRQFSNSRSEMNVSTLELGDSALYLCASSLGTSGRLSEQFFGPGTRLTVL.

This clonotype was detected ten times or more. The chain recombines TRBV7-3 with TRBJ2-3; 14 positions match TRBD2. J lost 5 bases, V lost 5 bases, and 6 bases had no gene match. The germline V gene has CDR1 SGHTA and CDR2 FQGTGA. The CDR3 is made up of 16 amino acids. The CDR3 nucleotides read TGTGCCAGCAGCCCCGGGACTAGCGGGAGAGGAGATACGCAGTATTTT. Protein product: CASSPGTSGRGDTQYF.

Only a few counts were recorded for this clonotype. The CDR3 is CATSDSSGRNEQFF. CDR3 DNA: TGTGCCACCAGTGATAGCAGCGGGAGAAATGAGCAGTTCTTC. The chain combines TRBV24-1 with TRBJ2-1, with 8 positions matching TRBD2. Germline values: CDR1 KGHDR, CDR2 SFDVKD. The trim removed 3 bases at V and 7 bases at J, leaving 4 bases unmatched. The CDR3 runs to 14 residues.

This clonotype has more than one count but fewer than ten. The chain joins TRBV5-6 to TRBJ2-1; 8 nucleotides line up with TRBD2. The V segment lost 0 bases and the J segment 16 bases; nucleotides outside the gene matches: 6. The CDR3 is 12 amino acids. Germline V gives CDR1 SGHDT, CDR2 YYEEEE. The CDR3 protein is CASSLAAGAYFF. CDR3 nucleotide sequence: TGTGCCAGCAGCTTGGCAGCGGGAGCTTACTTCTTC. The whole variable domain, filled in from reference TRBV5-6 and TRBJ2-1, reads DAGVTQSPTHLIKTRGQQVTLRCSPKSGHDTVSWYQQALGQGPQFIFQYYEEEERQRGNFPDRFSGHQFPNYSSELNVNALLLGDSALYLCASSLAAGAYFFGPGTRLTVL.

This clonotype was seen a handful of times. The chain has TRBV6-1 and TRBJ1-1, with 7 bases matching TRBD1. This CDR3 has 15 residues. V was clipped by 5 bases and J by 8 bases; unmatched bases: 14. Germline loops: CDR1 MNHNS, CDR2 SASEGT. The chain's CDR3 is CASSPVYPGQTEAFF. The CDR3 coding sequence is TGTGCCAGCAGTCCTGTTTACCCGGGACAGACGGAAGCTTTCTTT.

This clonotype was counted at least ten times. This rearrangement joins TRBV7-3 to TRBJ2-2; maybe TRBD2 (6 bases). CDR3 length: 13 residues. V was cut by 5 bases and J by 7 bases, with 11 bases left in between. Germline V gene lookup returns CDR1 SGHTA and CDR2 FQGTGA. CDR3 coding DNA: TGTGCCAGCAGCACGACTAGACTCGGGGAGCTGTTTTTT. Translated: CASSTTRLGELFF.

This clonotype occurred many times. This chain connects TRBV12-3 or TRBV12-4 to TRBJ2-4; possibly TRBD2 for D (5 bases). Trimming removed 1 base from V and 13 bases from J, with 17 bases in between. CDR3 length: 14 amino acids. CDR3 amino acids: CASSLDPHPRAQYF. DNA for the CDR3: TGTGCCAGCAGTTTAGATCCCCACCCGCGGGCCCAGTACTTC.

The V gene is TRBV7-9, the J gene TRBJ2-1; D gene ambiguous. The CDR3 is made up of 13 amino acids. The V and J ends lost 5 bases and 8 bases respectively, with 13 bases between them. Germline V gene lookup returns CDR1 SEHNR and CDR2 FQNEAQ (reference sequence). The CDR3 sequence is CASSQRTAYEQFF. The CDR3 DNA follows: TGTGCCAGCAGCCAACGGACCGCTTATGAGCAGTTCTTC.

This clonotype was recorded at least ten times. The chain recombines TRBV12-3 or TRBV12-4 with TRBJ2-7; no definite D call. CDR3 length: 15 residues. The germline V and J ends were trimmed by 6 bases and 0 bases, with 15 bases remaining between them. This CDR3 reads CASRSSRLSSYEQYF. CDR3 in DNA: TGTGCCAGCAGAAGCTCCAGGTTAAGCTCCTACGAGCAGTACTTC.

The table lists this clonotype with many counts. The V gene is TRBV13, the J gene TRBJ2-3; no clear D gene. The V and J ends lost 4 bases and 4 bases respectively, with 9 bases between them. This CDR3 spans 13 amino acids. Germline lookup yields CDR1 PRHDT and CDR2 FYEKMQ (reference sequence). CDR3 sequence reads: CASSSYTADTQYF. The DNA of the CDR3 is TGTGCCAGCAGCTCTTATACCGCAGATACGCAGTATTTT. Looking up the rest from reference TRBV13 and TRBJ2-3 gives the full variable domain: AAGVIQSPRHLIKEKRETATLKCYPIPRHDTVYWYQQGPGQDPQFLISFYEKMQSDKGSIPDRFSAQQFSDYHSELNMSSLELGDSALYFCASSSYTADTQYFGPGTRLTVL.

This clonotype has at least ten counts. The chain employs TRBV5-1 and TRBJ2-1; 10 nucleotides line up with TRBD2. Germline V gives CDR1 SGHRS, CDR2 YFSETQ. Losses at the gene ends were 4 bases for V and 5 bases for J; bases not matched to a gene: 15. The CDR3 runs 18 residues. DNA of the CDR3: TGCGCCAGCAGCGTAGAATCTAGCGGGAGTACTCGGAACAATGAGCAGTTCTTC. Its translation: CASSVESSGSTRNNEQFF.

As concerns this clonotype: Germline is not matched at one junction end, which may reflect a read error. The chain employs TRBV7-9 and TRBJ1-2; D might be TRBD1 (5 bases). This CDR3 has 14 amino acids. Per germline, CDR1 SEHNR and CDR2 FQNEAQ (reference sequence). The CDR3 DNA reads TGTGCCAGCAGCATGACAGATCTTAACTATAGCTACACCTTC. Translated: CASSMTDLNYSYTF. The complete variable domain, with remaining parts taken from reference TRBV7-9 and TRBJ1-2, reads DTGVSQNPRHKITKRGQNVTFRCDPISEHNRLYWYRQTLGQGPEFLTYFQNEAQLEKSRLLSDRFSAERPKGSFSTLEIQRTEQGDSAMYLCASSMTDLNYSYTFGSGTRLTVV.

This clonotype was observed many times. V gene TRBV25-1 combines with J gene TRBJ1-5; TRBD1 might be the D (5 bases). The CDR3 has 16 residues. Germline loops: CDR1 MGHDK, CDR2 SYGVNS. Trimming removed 5 bases at V and 1 base at J, with 15 bases between. Here the CDR3 reads CASSPEGWWSNQPQHF. CDR3 DNA sequence: TGTGCCAGCAGTCCAGAGGGGTGGTGGAGCAATCAGCCCCAGCATTTT. Together with reference TRBV25-1 and TRBJ1-5, the CDR3 gives the full variable domain: EADIYQTPRYLVIGTGKKITLECSQTMGHDKMYWYQQDPGMELHLIHYSYGVNSTEKGDLSSESTVSRIRTEHFPLTLESARPSHTSQYLCASSPEGWWSNQPQHFGDGTRLSIL.

There are many counts of this clonotype. The junction differs from germline at one of its ends, possibly a read error. The chain couples TRBV12-3 or TRBV12-4 to TRBJ2-3; 7 bases fit TRBD2. This CDR3 contains 15 residues. The CDR3 region is CASSLAASSTDTQYF. CDR3 in DNA: TGTGCCAGCAGTCTAGCGGCCTCTAGCACAGATACGCAGTATTTT.

This clonotype has more than one count but fewer than ten. The V call is TRBV27, the J call TRBJ2-4, with a weak D call TRBD2 (6 bases). The length of the CDR3 is 20 residues. The V and J ends lost 2 bases and 0 bases respectively, with 23 bases between them. Looked up from germline, CDR1 is MNHEY and CDR2 is SMNVEV (reference sequence). CDR3 DNA: TGTGCCAGCAGTTTACGAGCGGCGGGACGGAGACTATTAGCCAAAAACATTCAGTACTTC. Translated, it gives CASSLRAAGRRLLAKNIQYF.

This clonotype was found many times. For the CDR3, the DNA is TGTGCCAGCAGGACCGCGCGGGACAGGGTATACGAGCAGTACTTC. Translation gives CASRTARDRVYEQYF. The chain combines TRBV2 with TRBJ2-7; TRBD1 matches at 9 bases. This CDR3 spans 15 amino acids. Unmatched junction bases numbered 10, after V lost 6 bases and J lost 4 bases. The V gene's germline CDR1 is SNHLY and CDR2 FYNNEI.

This clonotype has ten or more counts. The chain has TRBV12-3 or TRBV12-4 and TRBJ1-5, with 9 bases fitting TRBD1. The CDR3 has 15 residues. Losses at the gene ends were 3 bases for V and 6 bases for J; bases not matched to a gene: 6. The CDR3 DNA follows: TGTGCCAGCAGTTTCAGGGACAGGGTTGGTCAGCCCCAGCATTTT. This encodes CASSFRDRVGQPQHF.

The gene calls are TRBV20-1 and TRBJ1-5, with 7 nucleotides matching TRBD1. This CDR3 spans 14 amino acids. Looked up from germline, CDR1 is DFQATT and CDR2 is SNEGSKA (reference sequence). Trimming at V came to 0 bases and at J to 5 bases, leaving 4 bases not matched to a gene. As DNA, the CDR3 is TGCAGTGCTAGAGACCTGACAGGGCATCAGCCCCAGCATTTT. It codes for CSARDLTGHQPQHF.

CDR3 sequence (DNA): TGTGCCAGCAGCTTCTCAGGGGCTAGCGGGAGGGCCCGCAACATTCAGTACTTC. Protein: CASSFSGASGRARNIQYF. V and J are TRBV11-2 and TRBJ2-4; 12 bases fit TRBD2. With V trimmed by 3 bases and J by 7 bases, 13 bases remained unmatched. Looked up from germline, CDR1 is SGHAT and CDR2 is FQNNGV. The CDR3 sequence is 18 residues long.

This clonotype has a count of ten or more. The rearrangement joins TRBV7-3 to TRBJ2-2; D possibly corresponds to TRBD2 (5 bases). The CDR3 covers 12 residues. The ends were cut back, 6 bases at V and 8 bases at J, with 10 bases in the middle. Germline values: CDR1 SGHTA, CDR2 FQGTGA. CDR3 bases: TGTGCCAGCAGTCCCCCGGGGGGGGAGCTGTTTTTT. Translation: CASSPPGGELFF.

This clonotype was observed a handful of times. The chain combines TRBV12-3 or TRBV12-4 with TRBJ2-2, with D maybe TRBD2 (6 bases). There are 16 residues in the CDR3. V lost 3 bases and J lost 5, with 16 bases in between. The DNA of the CDR3 is TGTGCCAGCAGTTTTAACCCGGGAGTAGGGACCGGGGAGCTGTTTTTT. Its protein product is CASSFNPGVGTGELFF.

This clonotype turned up a few times. This chain joins TRBV6-1 and TRBJ2-7; perhaps D is TRBD1 or TRBD2 (5 bases each). The CDR3 spans 14 residues. V lost 6 bases and J 7 bases, leaving 19 bases between the germline ends. Germline V lookup: CDR1 MNHNS, CDR2 SASEGT. The CDR3 region has the DNA TGTGCCAGCAGAGCCACCGGGACGGTCGGGGAGCAGTACTTC. As protein: CASRATGTVGEQYF.

This clonotype appeared many times. The CDR3 DNA follows: TGTGCCAGCAGCTTAGACTCGGGACGGACGGACAATGAGCAGTTCTTC. It encodes CASSLDSGRTDNEQFF. The chain is built from TRBV11-3 and TRBJ2-1, with D possibly called TRBD1 or TRBD2 (5 bases each). The germline gives CDR1 SGHNT, CDR2 YENEEA. Trimming cost V 0 bases and J 5 bases, with 14 bases left between them. The CDR3 has 16 amino acids.

This clonotype was counted ten times or more. The rearrangement joins TRBV28 to TRBJ1-5, with 8 nucleotides matching TRBD1. CDR3 length equals 16 residues. With V trimmed by 5 bases and J by 0 bases, 6 bases remained unmatched. CDR1 is MDHEN and CDR2 is SYDVKM in the germline V gene. The CDR3 region is CASSPDRGRSNQPQHF. The CDR3, as DNA: TGTGCCAGCAGTCCCGACAGGGGTCGTAGCAATCAGCCCCAGCATTTT.

This clonotype has a count of ten or more. The CDR3 reads CASSPRTSGGPDTQYF. The CDR3 region has the DNA TGTGCCAGCAGCCCGCGGACTAGCGGGGGGCCGGATACGCAGTATTTT. V usage is TRBV11-1 and J usage is TRBJ2-3; TRBD2 agrees at 14 bases. Germline CDR1 SGHAT, CDR2 FQDESV (reference sequence). The CDR3 runs 16 residues. With 5 bases clipped from V and 6 bases from J, the junction kept 7 bases outside the gene matches.